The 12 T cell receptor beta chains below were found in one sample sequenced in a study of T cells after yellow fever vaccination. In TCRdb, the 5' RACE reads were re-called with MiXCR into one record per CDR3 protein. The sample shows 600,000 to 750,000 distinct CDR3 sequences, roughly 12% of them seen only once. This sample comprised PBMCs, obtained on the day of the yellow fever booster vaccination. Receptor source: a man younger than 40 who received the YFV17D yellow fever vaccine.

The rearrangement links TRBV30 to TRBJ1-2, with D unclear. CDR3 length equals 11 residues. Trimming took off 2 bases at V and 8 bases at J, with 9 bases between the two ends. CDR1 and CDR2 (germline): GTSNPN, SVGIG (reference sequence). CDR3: CAWSIGSGYTF. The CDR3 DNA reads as TGTGCCTGGAGTATTGGCAGCGGCTACACCTTC.

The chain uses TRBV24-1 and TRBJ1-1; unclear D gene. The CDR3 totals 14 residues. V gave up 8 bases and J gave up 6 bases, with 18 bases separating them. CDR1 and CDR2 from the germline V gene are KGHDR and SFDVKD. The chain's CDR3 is CATKGSGPFAEAFF. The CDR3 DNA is TGTGCCACCAAAGGATCAGGTCCGTTTGCTGAAGCTTTCTTT.

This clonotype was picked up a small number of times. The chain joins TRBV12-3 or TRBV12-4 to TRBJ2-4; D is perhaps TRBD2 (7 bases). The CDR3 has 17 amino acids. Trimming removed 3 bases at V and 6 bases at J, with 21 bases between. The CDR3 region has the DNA TGTGCCAGCAGTTTGGGTGGGGGCGGGAGTACGGGAAACATTCAGTACTTC. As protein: CASSLGGGGSTGNIQYF.

The CDR3 DNA reads as TGCAGCGTTGAGGGGGGTTCAGGTCAGCCCCAGCATTTT. This gives the protein CSVEGGSGQPQHF. The chain links TRBV29-1 to TRBJ1-5, with a weak D call TRBD1 (5 bases). Germline CDR1 is SQVTM and CDR2 is ANQGSEA. CDR3 length: 13 residues. With 3 bases removed from V and 6 bases from J, the gap between germline ends came to 12 bases.

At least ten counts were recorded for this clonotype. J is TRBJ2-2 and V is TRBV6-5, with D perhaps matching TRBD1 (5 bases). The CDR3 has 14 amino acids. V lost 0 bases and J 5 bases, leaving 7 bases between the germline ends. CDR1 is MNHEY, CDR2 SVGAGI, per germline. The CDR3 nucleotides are TGTGCCAGCAGTTACTCGGGGCCAACCGGGGAGCTGTTTTTT. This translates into CASSYSGPTGELFF.

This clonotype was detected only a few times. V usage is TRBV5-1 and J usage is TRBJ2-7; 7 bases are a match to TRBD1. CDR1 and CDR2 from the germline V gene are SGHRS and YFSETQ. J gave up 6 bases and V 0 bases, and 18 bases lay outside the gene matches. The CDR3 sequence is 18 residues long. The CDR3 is CASSLAQAGGALFGEQYF. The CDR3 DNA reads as TGCGCCAGCAGCTTGGCCCAGGCAGGGGGAGCTTTATTTGGCGAGCAGTACTTC.

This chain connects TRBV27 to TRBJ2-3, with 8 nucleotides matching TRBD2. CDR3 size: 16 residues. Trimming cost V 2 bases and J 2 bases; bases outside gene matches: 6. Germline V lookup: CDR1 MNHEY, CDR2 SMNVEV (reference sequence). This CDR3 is CASSLRIAGYTDTQYF. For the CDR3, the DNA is TGTGCCAGCAGTTTAAGGATAGCGGGGTACACAGATACGCAGTATTTT.

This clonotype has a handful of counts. CDR3 residues: CASSLAEGGVRSSSTDTQYF. The CDR3 DNA follows: TGTGCCAGCAGCTTAGCGGAAGGCGGGGTCAGGTCATCTAGCACAGATACGCAGTATTTT. The rearrangement uses TRBV7-6 and TRBJ2-3; possibly TRBD2 for D (6 bases). Germline loops: CDR1 SGHVS, CDR2 FNYEAQ. The ends were cut back, 0 bases at V and 0 bases at J, with 22 bases in the middle. CDR3 length equals 20 residues.

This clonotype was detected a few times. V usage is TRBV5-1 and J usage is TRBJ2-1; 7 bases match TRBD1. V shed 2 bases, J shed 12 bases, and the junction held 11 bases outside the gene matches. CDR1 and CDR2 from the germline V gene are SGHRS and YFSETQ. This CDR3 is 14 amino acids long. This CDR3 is CASSFGDSTMRQFF. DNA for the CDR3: TGCGCCAGCAGCTTTGGGGACAGCACAATGAGGCAGTTCTTC. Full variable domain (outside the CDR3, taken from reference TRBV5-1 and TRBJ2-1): KAGVTQTPRYLIKTRGQQVTLSCSPISGHRSVSWYQQTPGQGLQFLFEYFSETQRNKGNFPGRFSGRQFSNSRSEMNVSTLELGDSALYLCASSFGDSTMRQFFGPGTRLTVL.

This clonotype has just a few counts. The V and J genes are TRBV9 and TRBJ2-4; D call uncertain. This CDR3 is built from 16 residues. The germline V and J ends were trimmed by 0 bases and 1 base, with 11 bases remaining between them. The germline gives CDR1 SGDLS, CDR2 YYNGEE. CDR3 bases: TGTGCCAGCAGCGTAGATCCACAGCCCGCCAAAAACATTCAGTACTTC. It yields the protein CASSVDPQPAKNIQYF.

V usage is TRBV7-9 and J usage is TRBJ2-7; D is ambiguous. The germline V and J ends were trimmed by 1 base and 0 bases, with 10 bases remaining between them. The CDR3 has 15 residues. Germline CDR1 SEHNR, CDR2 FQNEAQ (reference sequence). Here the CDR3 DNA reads TGTGCCAGCAGCTTAGTAGCACAAAGCTCCTACGAGCAGTACTTC. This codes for CASSLVAQSSYEQYF.

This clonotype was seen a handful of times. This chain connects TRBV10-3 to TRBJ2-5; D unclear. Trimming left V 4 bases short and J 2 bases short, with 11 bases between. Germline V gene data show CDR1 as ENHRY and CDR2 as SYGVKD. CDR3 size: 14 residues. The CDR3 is CAISVSAEQETQYF. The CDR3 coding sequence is TGTGCCATCAGTGTTTCGGCAGAGCAAGAGACCCAGTACTTC.